This T cell receptor (beta chain) was identified during a study of blood T cell repertoires in COVID-19. Study at large: Samples representing acute and convalescent COVID-19 were sourced from the United States, Italy and Spain. PBMCs, B-cell-depleted T cells, or T cells provided the cDNA or gDNA that made up the material.

The germline gives CDR1 MNHEY, CDR2 SMNVEV (reference sequence). Unmatched junction bases numbered 8, after V lost 2 bases and J lost 5 bases. The CDR3 runs 15 residues. In the source study's methods: Nucleated cell number was recorded as an estimate derived from reference gene primer amplification. Sequenced by immunoSEQ multiplex PCR; TCRdb stores in-frame clones only, minus some. V, J and clone size derive from that table, while D and trimming were established from the DNA sequence. Of about 150,000 clones listed, less than 90% are singletons. The genes are TRBV27 and TRBJ1-1, with 7 positions matching TRBD1. The sequencing input was peripheral blood. This TCR came from a woman aged 70 to 79 with acute or convalescent COVID-19. The CDR3, as DNA: TGTGCCAGCAGTTTAAGGGGGCGAGTTTTTACTGAAGCTTTCTTT. Residues: CASSLRGRVFTEAFF.